A single sample gave rise to the 13 T cell receptor beta chains below, sequenced in a study of cytomegalovirus exposure and HLA in healthy donors. Primers: 60 Vbeta forward and 13 Jbeta reverse. Here immunoSEQ multiplex PCR was the method, and the copy in TCRdb shows in-frame clones only, minus some. The table for this sample gives about 58,000 clones. Sequencing was performed on PBMCs. The receptors come from a woman between 18 and 30 years old in good health and CMV-seronegative.

The chain couples TRBV5-1 to TRBJ1-3; 9 bases map to TRBD1. Germline values: CDR1 SGHRS, CDR2 YFSETQ. The CDR3 is 16 amino acids. The ends lost 5 bases at V and 2 bases at J; junction bases unmatched: 8. The CDR3 DNA reads TGCGCCAGCAGTGACGGGACAGGGCGGGCTGGAAACACCATATATTTT. This gives the protein CASSDGTGRAGNTIYF.

The chain joins TRBV19 to TRBJ2-3, with 9 bases that match TRBD2. Germline CDR1 reads LNHDA; CDR2 reads SQIVND (reference sequence). J was trimmed by 6 bases and V by 10 bases; bases with no gene match: 11. This CDR3 is built from 14 residues. CDR3 nucleotides: TGTGCCACCAATAGCGGGGGCTCACCGGATACGCAGTATTTT. Translated: CATNSGGSPDTQYF. The whole variable domain, remainder taken from reference TRBV19 and TRBJ2-3, is DGGITQSPKYLFRKEGQNVTLSCEQNLNHDAMYWYRQDPGQGLRLIYYSQIVNDFQKGDIAEGYSVSREKKESFPLTVTSAQKNPTAFYLCATNSGGSPDTQYFGPGTRLTVL.

As concerns this clone: Different DNA sequences within this sample yield the same CDR3. This chain joins TRBV14 and TRBJ2-2; 7 bases align to TRBD1. V was clipped by 1 base and J by 2 bases; unmatched bases: 7. The CDR3 has 17 residues. Germline-derived CDR1 and CDR2 are SGHDN and FVKESK. CDR3 sequence reads: CASSQGTGTDNTGELFF. DNA of the CDR3: TGTGCCAGCAGCCAAGGTACCGGGACAGATAACACCGGGGAGCTGTTTTTT.

Note on this clone: Its ends do not fully match the called genes, so a read error is possible. The V gene is TRBV28, the J gene TRBJ2-7, with TRBD1 identical over 7 bases. The germline V gene has CDR1 MDHEN and CDR2 SYDVKM. This CDR3 comprises 11 residues. In DNA form, the CDR3 reads TGTGCTAGCAGCCGCGGACAGGCGCAGTACTTT. Translating it yields CASSRGQAQYF.

The chain employs TRBV20-1 and TRBJ2-1; D is undetermined. The CDR3 is 10 residues long. Germline V CDR1 and CDR2: DFQATT, SNEGSKA (reference sequence). Trimming took off 5 bases at V and 4 bases at J, with 3 bases between the two ends. The DNA for the CDR3 is TGCAGTGCTCCTTACAATGAGCAGTTCTTC. It is translated as CSAPYNEQFF.

J is TRBJ2-1 and V is TRBV5-1; 8 bases fit TRBD2. The germline V gene has CDR1 SGHRS and CDR2 YFSETQ. There are 15 residues in the CDR3. The ends lost 4 bases at V and 12 bases at J; junction bases unmatched: 15. DNA for the CDR3: TGCGCCAGCAGCGCCGGGACTAGTTCCACAATGGGGCAGTTCTTC. It is translated as CASSAGTSSTMGQFF.

The CDR3 bases are TGTGCAAGTCGAATTAAGAGTGGAGAGACCCAGTACTTC. This encodes CASRIKSGETQYF. The gene calls are TRBV12-2 and TRBJ2-5; the table's D call, TRBD2, was not checked against the DNA. TRBV12-2 corresponds to a pseudogene. This CDR3 comprises 13 residues.

V gene TRBV18 combines with J gene TRBJ1-1; D may be TRBD1 (5 bases). From germline, CDR1 is KGHSH and CDR2 LQKENI. V lost 3 bases and J lost 0, with 11 bases in between. The CDR3 has 15 amino acids. The CDR3 DNA sequence: TGTGCCAGCTCACCCGCGGAGGGGATGAACACTGAAGCTTTCTTT. Amino acid sequence: CASSPAEGMNTEAFF. The whole variable domain, remainder taken from reference TRBV18 and TRBJ1-1, is NAGVMQNPRHLVRRRGQEARLRCSPMKGHSHVYWYRQLPEEGLKFMVYLQKENIIDESGMPKERFSAEFPKEGPSILRIQQVVRGDSAAYFCASSPAEGMNTEAFFGQGTRLTVV.

The CDR3 loop is CASSLTSGQETQYF. The CDR3 DNA is TGTGCCAGCTCACTCACTAGCGGCCAAGAGACCCAGTACTTC. This chain connects TRBV18 to TRBJ2-5, with 8 nucleotides matching TRBD2. Per germline, CDR1 KGHSH and CDR2 LQKENI. The CDR3 is 14 residues long. V lost 4 bases, J lost 1 base, and 2 bases stayed unmatched.

The V call is TRBV19, the J call TRBJ2-7; 7 nucleotides match TRBD1. The trim removed 5 bases at V and 4 bases at J, leaving 5 bases unmatched. The length of the CDR3 is 13 residues. Germline V gene sequence: CDR1 LNHDA, CDR2 SQIVND (reference sequence). This CDR3 reads CASSVGTEYEQYF. The CDR3 DNA reads TGTGCCAGTAGTGTTGGGACAGAGTACGAGCAGTACTTC.

In nucleotides, the CDR3 is TGTGCCAGCAGTCTCCGGCTAGACACTGAAGCTTTCTTT. Translating it yields CASSLRLDTEAFF. The chain recombines TRBV6-6 with TRBJ1-1; D remains ambiguous. The CDR3 runs to 13 residues. The V end was cut by 5 bases, the J end by 3 bases, with 10 bases between. The V gene's germline CDR1 is MNHNY and CDR2 SVGAGI (reference sequence).

The chain uses TRBV11-2 and TRBJ1-6; D perhaps matches TRBD1 (5 bases). V shed 5 bases and J shed 10 bases, with 21 bases lying between them. CDR1 is SGHAT and CDR2 is FQNNGV in the germline V gene. The CDR3 totals 16 residues. CDR3 loop: CASSLNRGGYVSPLHF. Written as DNA, the CDR3 is TGTGCCAGCAGCCTAAACCGGGGGGGATACGTATCACCCCTCCACTTT. The full variable domain, in which reference TRBV11-2 and TRBJ1-6 provide the parts outside the CDR3, is EAGVAQSPRYKIIEKRQSVAFWCNPISGHATLYWYQQILGQGPKLLIQFQNNGVVDDSQLPKDRFSAERLKGVDSTLKIQPAKLEDSAVYLCASSLNRGGYVSPLHFGNGTRLTVT.

The V and J genes are TRBV18 and TRBJ1-6; 7 bases match TRBD1. The V gene's germline CDR1 is KGHSH and CDR2 LQKENI. Trimming cost V 4 bases and J 6 bases; bases outside gene matches: 9. The CDR3 is 16 residues long. The CDR3 is CASSLHPAGGNSPLHF. CDR3 bases: TGTGCCAGCTCACTCCACCCGGCAGGGGGTAATTCACCCCTCCACTTT. Looking up the rest from reference TRBV18 and TRBJ1-6 gives the full variable domain: NAGVMQNPRHLVRRRGQEARLRCSPMKGHSHVYWYRQLPEEGLKFMVYLQKENIIDESGMPKERFSAEFPKEGPSILRIQQVVRGDSAAYFCASSLHPAGGNSPLHFGNGTRLTVT.